This TCR beta chain was documented in a study of T cells expressing NK-cell markers. Germline values: CDR1 MNHNS, CDR2 SASEGT. The length of the CDR3 is 14 residues. Study-wide findings and caveats: Whether expanded NKG2C+ T cell clones were HCMV-specific remained unclear. Roughly six donors showed dominant NKG2C+ clonotypes comprising roughly 1.0-7.5% of their CD8+ T cells. Where several donors were concerned, these clonotypes also led the CD3+CD56-NKG2C+ fraction.

The authors generated TCR beta cDNA through 5'RACE template switching with UMIs. TCRdb reprocessed the 5' RACE reads and reports one entry per CDR3 protein, with no DNA. This sample's clone table lists almost 450,000 distinct CDR3 sequences. In the case of this clonotype: Its matching antigen is unknown.

Input material: blood T cells: a sorted CD56 or NKG2C T cell subset, CD4+ or CD8+ T cells, or bulk PBMC T cells (not recorded which). The chain is built from TRBV6-1 and TRBJ2-7; checking the TCRdb D call of TRBD1 is not possible without DNA. The clonotype originates from a woman aged 18 to 69 in good health. The CDR3 protein is CASSPPGGVGEQYF.